These T cell receptor beta chains were read from a single sample in a study of blood T cell repertoires in COVID-19. Clones were read by immunoSEQ multiplex PCR, and TCRdb kept only the in-frame ones, dropping some. The sample carries about 200,000 clones, approximately 90% recorded once. The sample taken for sequencing was peripheral blood. The origin of the receptors is a human donor in a cohort sampled during active COVID-19. The CDR3 runs from the conserved cysteine through the conserved F or W. The order of the fields is V gene, CDR3 protein.

>TRBV9
CASSVAGNQPQHF
>TRBV3-1/TRBV3-2
CASSQSGWKNTGELFF
>TRBV5-1
CASSSLPPDRNSPLHF
>TRBV24-1
CATSDPRTGTSGRSDNEQFF
>TRBV5-4
CASSLGGANTEAFF
>TRBV28
CASSLAGGAFTQYF
>TRBV20-1
CSASLPSGANVLTF
>TRBV18
CASSSQGGGETQYF
>TRBV2
CASSDWNTEAFF
>TRBV6-5
CASSSGTSDTGELFF
>TRBV24-1
CATSDQGTGSWGEQFF
>TRBV5-4
CASSSILQGGYTDTQYF
>TRBV19
CASSIVGTGSGYGYTF
>TRBV3-1/TRBV3-2
CASSHTSGGSYEQYF
>TRBV5-1
CASSSGPQGAREQYF
>TRBV3-1/TRBV3-2
CASSQAQGATEAFF
>TRBV18
CASSPHRPREGEKLFF
>TRBV27
CASSFDRGNHQSYEQYF
>TRBV7-2
CASSFQATGELFF
>TRBV7-2
CASSVTGSNQPQHF
>TRBV30
CAWSLYQETQYF
>TRBV5-1
CASSLVGQGKFNEKLFF
>TRBV25-1
CASSLNEQETQYF
>TRBV6-1
CASSEYSGGAIAETQYF
>TRBV6-5
CASRTGVNYGYTF
>TRBV4-3
CASSQGDRDNEKLFF
>TRBV24-1
CATSGGEETQYF
>TRBV6-5
CASSSPSEGAGELFF
>TRBV6-1
CASSEGGGWYEQYF
>TRBV25-1
CASSFLRSGLTNEKLFF
>TRBV7-2
CASSRTGPNTGELFF
>TRBV9
CASSVGFRVGELFF
>TRBV18
CASSPLGAFSHEQYF
>TRBV6-6
CASSPPQGAGSPLHF
>TRBV9
CASSSPPANYGYTF
>TRBV7-6
CASSSFSGGDEAFF